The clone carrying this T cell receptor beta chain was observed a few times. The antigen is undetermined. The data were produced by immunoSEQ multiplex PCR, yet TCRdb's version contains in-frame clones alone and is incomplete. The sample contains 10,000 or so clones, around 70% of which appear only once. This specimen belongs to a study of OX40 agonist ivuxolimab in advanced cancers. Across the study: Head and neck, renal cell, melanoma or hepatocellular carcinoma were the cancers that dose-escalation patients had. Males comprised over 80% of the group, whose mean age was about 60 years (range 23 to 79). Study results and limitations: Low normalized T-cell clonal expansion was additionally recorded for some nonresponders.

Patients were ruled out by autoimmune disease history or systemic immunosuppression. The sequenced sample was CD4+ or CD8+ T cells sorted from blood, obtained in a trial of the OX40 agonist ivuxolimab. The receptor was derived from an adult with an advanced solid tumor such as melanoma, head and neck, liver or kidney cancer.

CDR3 sequence (DNA): TGTGCCTCCTCCGGGCCCTTCTCCTACGAGCAGTACTTC. Amino acids: CASSGPFSYEQYF. The chain recombines TRBV7-9 with TRBJ2-7; D unresolved. V gave up 11 bases and J gave up 0 bases, with 14 bases separating them. The V gene's germline CDR1 is SEHNR and CDR2 FQNEAQ (reference sequence). CDR3 length: 13 amino acids.